This T cell receptor (beta chain) was retrieved from a study of post-analysis software for immune sequencing data. From germline, CDR1 is DFQATT and CDR2 SNEGSKA (reference sequence). V lost 0 bases and J 11 bases, leaving 16 bases between the germline ends. This CDR3 is 13 amino acids long. Note on this clonotype: As yet, its antigen is unknown.

The TCR beta cDNA libraries contained unique molecular identifiers. TCRdb reprocessed the PCR reads with MiXCR, giving one entry per CDR3 protein. The table includes 750,000 to 900,000 distinct CDR3 sequences, just over 45% detected once. Study-wide results and caveats: Controls showed lower frequencies than patients for several TRBV segments, and TRBV5-6, TRBV5-1 and TRBV20-1 were among these.

The TCR sequence derives from a girl aged 10-17 years with multiple sclerosis. The V and J genes are TRBV20-1 and TRBJ1-1, with D possibly TRBD1 on 6 matching bases. Material: blood. The CDR3 loop is CSARDRGGLTAFF. DNA of the CDR3: TGCAGTGCTAGAGATCGGGGGGGCCTTACGGCTTTCTTT.